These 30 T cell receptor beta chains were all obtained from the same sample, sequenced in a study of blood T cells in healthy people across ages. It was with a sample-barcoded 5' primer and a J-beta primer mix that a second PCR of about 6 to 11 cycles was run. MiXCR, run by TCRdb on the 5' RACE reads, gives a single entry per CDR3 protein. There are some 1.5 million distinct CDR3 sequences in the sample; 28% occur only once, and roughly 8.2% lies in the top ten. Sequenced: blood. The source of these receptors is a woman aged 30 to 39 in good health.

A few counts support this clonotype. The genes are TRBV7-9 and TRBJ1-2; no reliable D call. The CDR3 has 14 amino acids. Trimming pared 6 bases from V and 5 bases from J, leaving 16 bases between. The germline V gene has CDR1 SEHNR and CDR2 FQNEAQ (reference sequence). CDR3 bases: TGTGCCAGCAGACCCGGACGATCCGAGTATGGCTACACCTTC. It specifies CASRPGRSEYGYTF.

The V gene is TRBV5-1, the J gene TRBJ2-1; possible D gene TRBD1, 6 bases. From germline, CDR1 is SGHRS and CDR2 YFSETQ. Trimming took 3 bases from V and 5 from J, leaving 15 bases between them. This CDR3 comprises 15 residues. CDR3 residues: CASSSPETGDNEQFF. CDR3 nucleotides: TGCGCCAGCAGCTCCCCCGAGACAGGTGACAATGAGCAGTTCTTC.

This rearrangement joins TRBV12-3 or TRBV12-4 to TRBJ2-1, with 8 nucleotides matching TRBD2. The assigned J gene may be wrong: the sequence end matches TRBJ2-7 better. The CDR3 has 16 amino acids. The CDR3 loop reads CASSGIAGNSYNEQYF. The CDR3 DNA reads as TGTGCCAGCAGTGGCATAGCGGGGAACTCCTACAATGAGCAGTACTTC.

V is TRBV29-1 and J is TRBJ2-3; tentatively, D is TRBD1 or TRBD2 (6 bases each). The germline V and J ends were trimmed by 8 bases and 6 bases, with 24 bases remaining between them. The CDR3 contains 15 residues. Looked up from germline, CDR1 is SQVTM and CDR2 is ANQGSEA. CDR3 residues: CSSLRPGAVGDTQYF. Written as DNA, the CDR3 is TGCAGCTCCCTACGTCCGGGGGCGGTGGGGGATACGCAGTATTTT.

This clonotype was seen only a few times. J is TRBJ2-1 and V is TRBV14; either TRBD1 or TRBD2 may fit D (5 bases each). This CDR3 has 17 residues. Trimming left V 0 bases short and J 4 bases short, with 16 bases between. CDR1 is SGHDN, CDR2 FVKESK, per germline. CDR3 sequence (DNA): TGTGCCAGCAGCCAAGATGAGGGACGACCAGCGTACAATGAGCAGTTCTTC. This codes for CASSQDEGRPAYNEQFF.

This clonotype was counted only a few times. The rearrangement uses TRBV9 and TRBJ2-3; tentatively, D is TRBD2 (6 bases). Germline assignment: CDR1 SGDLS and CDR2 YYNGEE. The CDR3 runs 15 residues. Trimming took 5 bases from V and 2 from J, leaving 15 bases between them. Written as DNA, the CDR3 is TGTGCCAGCAGTGCGACCGGGAGCCTCACAGATACGCAGTATTTT. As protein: CASSATGSLTDTQYF.

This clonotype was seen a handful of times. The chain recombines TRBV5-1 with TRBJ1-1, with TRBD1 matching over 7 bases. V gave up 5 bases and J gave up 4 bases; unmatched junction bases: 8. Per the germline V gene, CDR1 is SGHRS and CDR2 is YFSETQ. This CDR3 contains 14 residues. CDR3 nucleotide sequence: TGCGCCAGCAGGCTGACAGGGCCTGGCACTGAAGCTTTCTTT. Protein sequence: CASRLTGPGTEAFF.

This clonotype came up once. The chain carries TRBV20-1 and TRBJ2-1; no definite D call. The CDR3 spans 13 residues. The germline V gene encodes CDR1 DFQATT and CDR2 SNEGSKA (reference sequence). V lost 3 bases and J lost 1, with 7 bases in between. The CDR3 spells CSASDGSYNEQFF. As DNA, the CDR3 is TGCAGTGCTAGCGATGGATCCTACAATGAGCAGTTCTTC.

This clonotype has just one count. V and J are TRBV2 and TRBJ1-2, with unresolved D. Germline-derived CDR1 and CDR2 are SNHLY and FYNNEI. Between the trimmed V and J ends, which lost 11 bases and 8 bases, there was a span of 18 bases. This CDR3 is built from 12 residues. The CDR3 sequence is CAGHRGEWGYTF. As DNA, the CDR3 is TGTGCCGGCCATCGGGGAGAGTGGGGCTACACCTTC.

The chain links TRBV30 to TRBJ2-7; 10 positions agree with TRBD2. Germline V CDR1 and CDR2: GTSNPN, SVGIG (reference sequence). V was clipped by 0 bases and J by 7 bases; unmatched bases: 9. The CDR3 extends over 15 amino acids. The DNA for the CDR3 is TGTGCCTGGAGTGTAGGTCTAGCGGGGGTCGGTGAGCAGTACTTC. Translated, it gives CAWSVGLAGVGEQYF.

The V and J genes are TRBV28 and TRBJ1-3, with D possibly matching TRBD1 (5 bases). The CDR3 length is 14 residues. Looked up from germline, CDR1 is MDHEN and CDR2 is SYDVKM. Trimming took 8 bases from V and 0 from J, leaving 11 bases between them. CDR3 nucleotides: TGTGCCAGCGCAACGGGGGGCTCTGGAAACACCATATATTTT. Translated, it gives CASATGGSGNTIYF.

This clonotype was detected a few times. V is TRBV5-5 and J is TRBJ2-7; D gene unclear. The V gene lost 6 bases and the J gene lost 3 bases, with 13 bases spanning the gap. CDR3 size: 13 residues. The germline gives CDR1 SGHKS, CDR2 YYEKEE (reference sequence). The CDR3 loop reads CASTLDGDYEQYF. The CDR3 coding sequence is TGTGCCAGCACCCTGGACGGAGACTACGAGCAGTACTTC.

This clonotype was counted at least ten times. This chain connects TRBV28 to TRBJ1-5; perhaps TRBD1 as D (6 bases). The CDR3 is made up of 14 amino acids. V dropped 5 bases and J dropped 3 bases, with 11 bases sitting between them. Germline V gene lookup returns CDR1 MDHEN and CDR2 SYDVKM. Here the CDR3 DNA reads TGTGCCAGCAGTCCCGACAGGCTCAATCAGCCCCAGCATTTT. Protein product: CASSPDRLNQPQHF.

The CDR3 DNA is TGTGCCAGCAGCCAAGTGGGACAGATCCTCTATGGCTACACCTTC. Translating gives CASSQVGQILYGYTF. This chain uses TRBV3-1 with TRBJ1-2, with 7 bases identical to TRBD1. Germline CDR1 reads LGHDT; CDR2 reads YNNKEL (reference sequence). The CDR3 runs to 15 residues. Trimming took 1 base from V and 4 from J; bases not matched to a gene: 6.

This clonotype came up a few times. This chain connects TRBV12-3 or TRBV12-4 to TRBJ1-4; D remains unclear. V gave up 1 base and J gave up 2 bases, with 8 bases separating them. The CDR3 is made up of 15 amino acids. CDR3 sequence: CASSLVPETNEKLFF. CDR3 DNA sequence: TGTGCCAGCAGTTTAGTACCAGAGACTAATGAAAAACTGTTTTTT.

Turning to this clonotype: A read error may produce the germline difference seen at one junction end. CDR3: CASSPRQVSCNEQFF. In nucleotides, the CDR3 is TGTGCCAGCAGCCCCCGACAGGTTTCCTGCAATGAGCAGTTCTTC. The chain employs TRBV9 and TRBJ2-1, with D possibly TRBD1 on 6 matching bases. Looked up from germline, CDR1 is SGDLS and CDR2 is YYNGEE. The CDR3 loop spans 15 amino acids. Full variable domain (missing parts from reference TRBV9 and TRBJ2-1): DSGVTQTPKHLITATGQRVTLRCSPRSGDLSVYWYQQSLDQGLQFLIQYYNGEERAKGNILERFSAQQFPDLHSELNLSSLELGDSALYFCASSPRQVSCNEQFFGPGTRLTVL.

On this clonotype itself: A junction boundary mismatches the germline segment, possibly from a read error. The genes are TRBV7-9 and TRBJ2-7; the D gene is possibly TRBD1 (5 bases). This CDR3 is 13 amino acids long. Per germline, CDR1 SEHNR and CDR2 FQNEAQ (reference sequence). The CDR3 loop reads CVSSSRGSYEQYF. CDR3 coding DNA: TGTGTCAGCAGCTCTAGGGGCTCCTACGAGCAGTACTTC.

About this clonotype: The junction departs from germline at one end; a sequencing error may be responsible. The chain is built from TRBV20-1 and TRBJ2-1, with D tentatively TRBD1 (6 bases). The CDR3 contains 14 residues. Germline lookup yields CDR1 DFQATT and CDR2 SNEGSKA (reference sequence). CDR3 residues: CSARGWSVFNDQFF. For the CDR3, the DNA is TGCAGTGCCAGGGGCTGGTCGGTCTTCAATGATCAGTTCTTC.

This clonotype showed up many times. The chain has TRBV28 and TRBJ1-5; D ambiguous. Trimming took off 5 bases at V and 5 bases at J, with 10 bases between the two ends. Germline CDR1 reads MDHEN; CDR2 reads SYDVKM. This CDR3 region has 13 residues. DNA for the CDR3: TGTGCCAGCAGTCCCCTCAGTGATCAGCCCCAGCATTTT. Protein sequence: CASSPLSDQPQHF.

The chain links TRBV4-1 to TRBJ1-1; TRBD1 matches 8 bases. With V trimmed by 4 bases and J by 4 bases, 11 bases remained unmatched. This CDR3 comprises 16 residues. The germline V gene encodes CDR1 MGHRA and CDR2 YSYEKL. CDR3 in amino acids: CASSPGQGQPGTEAFF. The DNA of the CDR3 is TGCGCCAGCAGCCCAGGACAGGGTCAACCGGGCACTGAAGCTTTCTTT.

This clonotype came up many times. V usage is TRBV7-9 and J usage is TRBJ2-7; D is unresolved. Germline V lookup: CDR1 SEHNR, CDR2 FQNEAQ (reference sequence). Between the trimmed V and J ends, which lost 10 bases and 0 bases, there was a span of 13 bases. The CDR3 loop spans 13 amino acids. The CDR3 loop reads CATEKVSSYEQYF. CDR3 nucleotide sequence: TGTGCCACCGAGAAGGTGAGCTCCTACGAGCAGTACTTC.

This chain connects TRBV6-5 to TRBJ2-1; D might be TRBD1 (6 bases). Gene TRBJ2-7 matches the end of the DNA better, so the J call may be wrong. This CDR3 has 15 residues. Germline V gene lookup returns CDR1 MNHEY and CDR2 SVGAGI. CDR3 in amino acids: CASKFDRSLYNEQYF. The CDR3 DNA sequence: TGTGCCAGTAAATTCGACAGGAGCCTATACAATGAGCAGTACTTC.

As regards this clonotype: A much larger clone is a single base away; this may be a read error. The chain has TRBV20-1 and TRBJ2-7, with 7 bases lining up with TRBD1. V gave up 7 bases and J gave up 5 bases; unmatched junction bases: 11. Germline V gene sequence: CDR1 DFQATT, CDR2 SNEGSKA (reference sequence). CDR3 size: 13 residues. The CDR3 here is CSVPGQVLNEQYF. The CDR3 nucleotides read TGCAGTGTTCCCGGACAGGTCCTGAACGAGCAGTACTTC.

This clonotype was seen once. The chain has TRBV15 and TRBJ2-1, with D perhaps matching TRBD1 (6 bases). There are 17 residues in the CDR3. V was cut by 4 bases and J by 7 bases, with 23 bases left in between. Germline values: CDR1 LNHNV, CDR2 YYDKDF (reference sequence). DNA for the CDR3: TGTGCCACCAGCATCAAACCGGGGACAACGCTGGGTAATGAGCAGTTCTTC. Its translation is CATSIKPGTTLGNEQFF.

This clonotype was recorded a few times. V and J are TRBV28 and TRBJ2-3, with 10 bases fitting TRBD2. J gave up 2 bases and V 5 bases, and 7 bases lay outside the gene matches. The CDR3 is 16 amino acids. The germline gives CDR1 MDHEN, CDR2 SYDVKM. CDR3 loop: CASSPAGTSATDTQYF. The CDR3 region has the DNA TGTGCCAGCAGTCCCGCCGGGACTAGCGCCACAGATACGCAGTATTTT. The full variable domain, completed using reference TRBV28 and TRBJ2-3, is DVKVTQSSRYLVKRTGEKVFLECVQDMDHENMFWYRQDPGLGLRLIYFSYDVKMKEKGDIPEGYSVSREKKERFSLILESASTNQTSMYLCASSPAGTSATDTQYFGPGTRLTVL.

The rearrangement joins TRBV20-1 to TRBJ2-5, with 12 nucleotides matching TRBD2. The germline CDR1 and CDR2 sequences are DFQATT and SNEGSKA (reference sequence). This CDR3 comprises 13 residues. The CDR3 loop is CTLAGGPSETQYF. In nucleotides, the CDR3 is TGCACCCTAGCGGGGGGGCCGTCGGAGACCCAGTACTTC.

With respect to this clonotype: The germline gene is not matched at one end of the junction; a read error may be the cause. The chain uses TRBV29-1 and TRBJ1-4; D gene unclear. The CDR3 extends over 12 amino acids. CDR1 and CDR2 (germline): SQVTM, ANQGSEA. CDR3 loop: CSVSVQNKKRFF. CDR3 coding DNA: TGCAGCGTGTCCGTACAGAATAAAAAACGGTTTTTT.

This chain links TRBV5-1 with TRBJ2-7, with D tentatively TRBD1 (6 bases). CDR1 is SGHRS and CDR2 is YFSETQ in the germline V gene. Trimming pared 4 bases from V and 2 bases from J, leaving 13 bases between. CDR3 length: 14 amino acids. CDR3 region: CASSAEQGAYEQYF. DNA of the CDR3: TGCGCCAGCAGCGCTGAACAGGGTGCCTACGAGCAGTACTTC.

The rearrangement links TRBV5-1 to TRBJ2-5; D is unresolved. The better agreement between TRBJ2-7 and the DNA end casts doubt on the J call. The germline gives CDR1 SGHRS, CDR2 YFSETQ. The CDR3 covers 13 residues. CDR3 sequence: CASSLERAHEQYF. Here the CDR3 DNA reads TGCGCCAGCAGCTTGGAAAGGGCCCACGAGCAGTACTTC.

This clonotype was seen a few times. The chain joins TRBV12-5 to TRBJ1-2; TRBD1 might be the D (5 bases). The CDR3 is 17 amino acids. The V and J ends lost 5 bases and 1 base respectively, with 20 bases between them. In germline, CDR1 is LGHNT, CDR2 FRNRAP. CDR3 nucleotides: TGTGCTAGTGGTCAAATCAATCCAGCAGGGAGTAACTATGGCTACACCTTC. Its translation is CASGQINPAGSNYGYTF. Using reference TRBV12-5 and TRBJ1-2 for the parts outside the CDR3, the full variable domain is DARVTQTPRHKVTEMGQEVTMRCQPILGHNTVFWYRQTMMQGLELLAYFRNRAPLDDSGMPKDRFSAEMPDATLATLKIQPSEPRDSAVYFCASGQINPAGSNYGYTFGSGTRLTVV.